This T cell receptor beta chain was retrieved from a study of T-cell reconstitution after alpha-beta-depleted transplantation in children. Notes on the study in general: After transplant, at about two months, alpha-beta T cells were reportedly derived from several hundred expanded graft clones.

Worth noting for this clonotype: What it binds is unknown.

As it was prepared, the TCRbeta library received unique molecular identifiers. TCRdb independently ran MiXCR on the PCR reads; one entry per CDR3 protein. The sample consists of roughly 420,000 distinct CDR3 sequences, 15% to 20% of them appearing once. Germline V CDR1 and CDR2: MGHRA, YSYEKL. The CDR3 runs 15 residues. After removal of 7 bases from V and 9 bases from J, the junction contained 11 bases not matched to a gene. This sequence was found in a boy under two years old who had a stem cell transplant for Wiskott-Aldrich syndrome, so the T cells may come from the graft donor. The rearrangement joins TRBV4-1 to TRBJ2-1; 11 nucleotides match TRBD2. The sample in question was PBMCs, mostly from graft donor cells, obtained 360 days after TCRalphabeta/CD19-depleted stem cell transplant. This chain's CDR3 is CASKLAGVLRGEQFF. In DNA form, the CDR3 reads TGCGCCAGCAAACTAGCGGGGGTATTACGGGGTGAGCAGTTCTTC.